The 26 T cell receptor beta chains below come from one sample, sequenced in a study of shared clonotypes between healthy human individuals. Repertoires were generated with immunoSEQ multiplex PCR, while TCRdb's copy carries only in-frame clones and drops some. The profile covers 900,000 to 1,200,000 clones, with about four fifths appearing a single time and 0.6% to 0.75% taken by the ten largest. The sample comprised memory CD4+ T cells from PBMCs. As for subset: CD45RA-negative fraction. The receptors originated from a man younger than 35 in good health. Some clones in this sample may be carry-over from other donors' samples.

V gene TRBV29-1 combines with J gene TRBJ2-7, with D tentatively TRBD1 or TRBD2 (5 bases each). Trimming left V 4 bases short and J 0 bases short, with 22 bases between. The CDR3 runs 17 residues. Germline V gene sequence: CDR1 SQVTM, CDR2 ANQGSEA. CDR3 sequence: CSVGGSGTRSSSYEQYF. For the CDR3, the DNA is TGCAGCGTTGGTGGGTCCGGGACGAGGTCGAGCTCCTACGAGCAGTACTTC.

The J gene is TRBJ2-3, the V gene TRBV10-3; 8 bases match TRBD1. CDR1 and CDR2 (germline): ENHRY, SYGVKD. V was pared by 2 bases and J by 5 bases, with 12 bases of the junction left unmatched. This CDR3 region has 17 residues. For the CDR3, the DNA is TGTGCCATCAGTGAGCCAAAAGACCACAGGGGGGTAGATACGCAGTATTTT. It encodes CAISEPKDHRGVDTQYF.

CDR3 bases: TGTGCCAGCAGCTTAGGGGCAGGCAGGGAAGAGACCCAGTACTTC. Its protein product is CASSLGAGREETQYF. The chain joins TRBV7-9 to TRBJ2-5; tentatively, D is TRBD1 (5 bases). Germline CDR1 SEHNR, CDR2 FQNEAQ (reference sequence). V was cut by 1 base and J by 3 bases, with 12 bases left in between. The CDR3 covers 15 residues.

With regard to this clone: A read error is likely here: a far larger clone is one base away. The chain couples TRBV2 to TRBJ1-5, with 9 bases identical to TRBD1. V shed 8 bases, J shed 6 bases, and the junction held 8 bases outside the gene matches. This CDR3 is built from 14 residues. Germline CDR1 reads SNHLY; CDR2 reads FYNNEI. The CDR3 DNA sequence: TGTGCCAGCGGCGGGACAGGGAATACTCAGCCCCAGCATTTT. Its translation: CASGGTGNTQPQHF.

This chain connects TRBV30 to TRBJ2-1; D is unresolved. Germline CDR1 and CDR2: GTSNPN and SVGIG (reference sequence). The CDR3 covers 11 residues. V shed 3 bases and J shed 12 bases, with 12 bases lying between them. Here the CDR3 DNA reads TGTGCCTGGAGGGCAGAAATTTCGCAGTTCTTC. This codes for CAWRAEISQFF.

This rearrangement joins TRBV6-1 to TRBJ2-3; D perhaps matches TRBD1 (6 bases). In germline, CDR1 is MNHNS, CDR2 SASEGT. The CDR3 covers 13 residues. CDR3 protein: CASYREETDTQYF. As DNA, the CDR3 is TGTGCATCGTACAGGGAAGAGACAGATACGCAGTATTTT.

In regard to this clone: Other nucleotide sequences in the sample specify the same CDR3. The chain is built from TRBV7-2 and TRBJ2-1; no definite D call. The germline CDR1 and CDR2 sequences are SGHTA and FQGNSA. The ends were cut back, 3 bases at V and 0 bases at J, with 9 bases in the middle. The CDR3 is 15 amino acids. CDR3 loop: CASSFQESSYNEQFF. The CDR3 DNA is TGTGCCAGCAGCTTTCAAGAGAGCTCCTACAATGAGCAGTTCTTC.

This clone was found once. One base away lies a much larger clone, so this may be a sequencing read error. This sample includes further DNA sequences coding for the same CDR3. This CDR3 is CASSPRLAASYNEQFF. Here the CDR3 DNA reads TGTGCCAGCAGCCCCCGGCTAGCGGCCTCCTACAATGAGCAGTTCTTC. The rearrangement links TRBV7-3 to TRBJ2-1; 7 nucleotides match TRBD2. Germline assignment: CDR1 SGHTA and CDR2 FQGTGA. This CDR3 spans 16 amino acids. V dropped 5 bases and J dropped 0; count of bases not matched to a gene: 7.

The CDR3 sequence: CASSEPNEQYF. As DNA, the CDR3 is TGTGCCAGCAGTGAACCCAACGAGCAGTACTTC. The rearrangement joins TRBV6-1 to TRBJ2-7; D ambiguous. The CDR3 covers 11 residues. Trimming removed 2 bases at V and 5 bases at J, with 4 bases between. Looked up from germline, CDR1 is MNHNS and CDR2 is SASEGT.

V gene TRBV30 combines with J gene TRBJ1-3; the D gene is possibly TRBD1 (6 bases). Germline loops: CDR1 GTSNPN, CDR2 SVGIG (reference sequence). The CDR3 length is 17 residues. The germline V and J ends were trimmed by 0 bases and 4 bases, with 19 bases remaining between them. The CDR3 protein is CAWSVRGWGATGNTIYF. The DNA of the CDR3 is TGTGCCTGGAGTGTACGGGGATGGGGGGCAACAGGAAACACCATATATTTT.

The V and J genes are TRBV9 and TRBJ2-7; D remains unclear. Germline V CDR1 and CDR2: SGDLS, YYNGEE. V was trimmed by 0 bases and J by 3 bases, leaving 13 bases between them. This CDR3 is built from 15 residues. CDR3: CASSVDLNPHYEQYF. The CDR3 nucleotides are TGTGCCAGCAGCGTAGATTTAAATCCTCACTACGAGCAGTACTTC.

The rearrangement joins TRBV7-2 to TRBJ2-5; TRBD2 aligns across 8 bases. The V gene's germline CDR1 is SGHTA and CDR2 FQGNSA. V trimming: 6 bases; J trimming: 5 bases; junction bases outside the gene matches: 8. The length of the CDR3 is 14 residues. The CDR3 is CASSSQAGAETQYF. CDR3 nucleotide sequence: TGTGCCAGCAGTTCTCAAGCGGGAGCGGAGACCCAGTACTTC. Full variable domain (remainder filled in from reference TRBV7-2 and TRBJ2-5): GAGVSQSPSNKVTEKGKDVELRCDPISGHTALYWYRQSLGQGLEFLIYFQGNSAPDKSGLPSDRFSAERTGGSVSTLTIQRTQQEDSAVYLCASSSQAGAETQYFGPGTRLLVL.

In its sample, this clone was seen a few times. The chain carries TRBV19 and TRBJ1-2, with D possibly matching TRBD1 (5 bases). The CDR3 sequence is 12 residues long. Per the germline V gene, CDR1 is LNHDA and CDR2 is SQIVND (reference sequence). With 5 bases removed from V and 14 bases from J, the gap between germline ends came to 18 bases. The chain's CDR3 is CASSPPLGVATF. The CDR3 nucleotides are TGTGCCAGTAGTCCCCCTTTGGGGGTTGCTACCTTC.

The V call is TRBV4-1, the J call TRBJ1-2; D unresolved. Trimming took off 3 bases at V and 8 bases at J, with 13 bases between the two ends. The germline CDR1 and CDR2 sequences are MGHRA and YSYEKL. The CDR3 has 13 residues. CDR3 nucleotides: TGCGCCAGCAGCCAGGACGCGACGTGGGGCTACACCTTC. The encoded protein is CASSQDATWGYTF.

The chain couples TRBV4-3 to TRBJ1-2; D not certain. There are 16 residues in the CDR3. Germline values: CDR1 LGHNA, CDR2 YSLEER. Trimming removed 0 bases from V and 3 bases from J, with 14 bases in between. The DNA of the CDR3 is TGCGCCAGCAGCCAAGATGGTCGGCAGGTAGACTATGGCTACACCTTC. This sequence encodes CASSQDGRQVDYGYTF.

This chain uses TRBV7-9 with TRBJ1-5; D call uncertain. The V end lost 4 bases, the J end lost 7 bases, and 11 bases lay between the germline ends. In germline, CDR1 is SEHNR, CDR2 FQNEAQ (reference sequence). This CDR3 has 13 amino acids. CDR3 nucleotides: TGTGCCAGCAGCTCATTCGGAGGGCAGCCCCAGCATTTT. It translates to CASSSFGGQPQHF.

This clone was picked up one time. V is TRBV29-1 and J is TRBJ2-1; D may be TRBD1 (6 bases). CDR1 is SQVTM, CDR2 ANQGSEA, per germline. V shed 7 bases and J shed 2 bases, with 15 bases lying between them. The CDR3 has 14 residues. For the CDR3, the DNA is TGCAGCGCTAGAAACAGGGACACCTACAATGAGCAGTTCTTC. Encoded protein: CSARNRDTYNEQFF.

V and J are TRBV7-9 and TRBJ1-4, with 7 bases lining up with TRBD1. This CDR3 region has 15 residues. Germline V gene lookup returns CDR1 SEHNR and CDR2 FQNEAQ (reference sequence). The V gene end was trimmed by 5 bases and the J gene end by 8 bases; junction bases not matched to a gene: 11. The DNA of the CDR3 is TGTGCCAGCAGCCGCGGGGAGGGGGCTTCGGAAAAACTGTTTTTT. Its protein product is CASSRGEGASEKLFF.

This rearrangement joins TRBV9 to TRBJ1-1, with TRBD1 identical over 7 bases. With V trimmed by 4 bases and J by 4 bases, 10 bases remained unmatched. Germline CDR1 reads SGDLS; CDR2 reads YYNGEE. The CDR3 extends over 15 amino acids. The CDR3 is CASSPQGGASTEAFF. CDR3 bases: TGTGCCAGCAGCCCCCAGGGGGGGGCTAGCACTGAAGCTTTCTTT.

This clone occurred a few times. The chain joins TRBV5-1 to TRBJ2-3; 12 nucleotides line up with TRBD2. This CDR3 has 16 residues. Trimming took 0 bases from V and 5 from J; bases not matched to a gene: 4. Per germline, CDR1 SGHRS and CDR2 YFSETQ. The CDR3 sequence is CASSLDPGLAGDTQYF. The CDR3 DNA is TGCGCCAGCAGCTTGGACCCGGGACTAGCGGGAGATACGCAGTATTTT.

The chain combines TRBV5-1 with TRBJ2-3; tentatively, D is TRBD1 (5 bases). V lost 1 base, J lost 4 bases, and 16 bases lay in between. The CDR3 is 16 amino acids. The germline V gene encodes CDR1 SGHRS and CDR2 YFSETQ. CDR3 loop: CASSLPVGAPADTQYF. Written as DNA, the CDR3 is TGCGCCAGCAGCTTGCCGGTTGGGGCCCCCGCAGATACGCAGTATTTT.

The V gene is TRBV28, the J gene TRBJ2-7; 10 bases line up with TRBD1. The CDR3 has 14 residues. CDR1 is MDHEN and CDR2 is SYDVKM in the germline V gene. Trimming removed 6 bases from V and 4 bases from J; junction bases left unmatched: 6. The CDR3 region has the DNA TGTGCCAGCAGCTCGGGACAGGGGTTTTACGAGCAGTACTTC. Translated, it gives CASSSGQGFYEQYF.

The CDR3 DNA reads as TGCGCCAGCAGCTTGGGAGTGTTCCGAGAGACCCAGTACTTC. This translates into CASSLGVFRETQYF. The chain has TRBV5-1 and TRBJ2-5, with D hard to call. Germline CDR1 reads SGHRS; CDR2 reads YFSETQ. This CDR3 region has 14 residues. Trimming pared 0 bases from V and 4 bases from J, leaving 10 bases between.

This chain uses TRBV10-3 with TRBJ2-1, with TRBD2 matching over 11 bases. The CDR3 runs 13 residues. Losses at the gene ends were 6 bases for V and 10 bases for J; bases not matched to a gene: 5. Germline-derived CDR1 and CDR2 are ENHRY and SYGVKD. DNA of the CDR3: TGTGCCATCAGCCCTAGCGGGGGGAGCGAGCAGTTCTTC. It encodes CAISPSGGSEQFF.

This clone was counted ten times or more. Other nucleotide sequences from this sample produce the same CDR3. The V and J genes are TRBV11-2 and TRBJ2-1; D may be TRBD1 or TRBD2 (6 bases each). V lost 0 bases to trimming and J lost 2 bases, with 8 bases between them. The germline CDR1 and CDR2 sequences are SGHAT and FQNNGV. This CDR3 is built from 15 residues. The CDR3 region is CASSLDGGAYNEQFF. CDR3 sequence (DNA): TGTGCCAGCAGCTTAGACGGGGGCGCCTACAATGAGCAGTTCTTC.

This clone was recorded a few times. The chain employs TRBV30 and TRBJ1-3; D is unresolved. The ends were cut back, 3 bases at V and 1 base at J, with 7 bases in the middle. Germline V gene sequence: CDR1 GTSNPN, CDR2 SVGIG (reference sequence). The CDR3 length is 13 residues. CDR3 coding DNA: TGTGCCTGGAGCATTGGATCTGGAAACACCATATATTTT. Protein product: CAWSIGSGNTIYF. The full variable domain, completed using reference TRBV30 and TRBJ1-3, is SQTIHQWPATLVQPVGSPLSLECTVEGTSNPNLYWYRQAAGRGLQLLFYSVGIGQISSEVPQNLSASRPQDRQFILSSKKLLLSDSGFYLCAWSIGSGNTIYFGEGSWLTVV.